The T cell receptor (beta chain) described here comes from a study of graft-versus-host responses after intestinal transplantation. Study information: For approximately three years after anti-thymocyte globulin induction, all recipients took tacrolimus and steroids.

This CDR3 spans 14 amino acids. J was trimmed by 13 bases and V by 3 bases; bases with no gene match: 7. Germline CDR1 is SGDLS and CDR2 is YYNGEE. Produced via immunoSEQ multiplex PCR; TCRdb's table is partial and in-frame only. The sample has over 100,000 clones; 93% are singletons. In this sample, this clone turned up once. Its specificity is unknown. The source of this sequence is a human donor who was the organ donor for an intestinal transplant. The V gene is TRBV9, the J gene TRBJ2-1, with 13 positions matching TRBD2. Sequences were derived from unstimulated CD8+ T cells sorted from spleen or lymph node cells, sampled before transplant. As DNA, the CDR3 is TGTGCCAGCAGCGGAGTCCCGGGACTAGCGGGACAGTTCTTC. It translates to CASSGVPGLAGQFF.